The entry that follows covers one TCR beta chain sequence. In this sample, this clone turned up once. Its specific antigen is unknown. The record has no base qualities; no much larger clone is one base away. This sample stems from a study of blood T cell repertoires in COVID-19 (TCRdb year 2020). Study-wide context: The collaborator samples originated in the United States, Italy and Spain and spanned the acute and convalescent phases of COVID-19. Nearly every sample came with metadata listing a de-identified subject ID, COVID-19 status, age in years and sex. A freely available public database, intended as a resource for researchers studying the immune response to SARS-CoV-2, is where the repertoires were released. Where available, HLA class I and class II types were taken from metadata supplied by the sample provider and were not determined by assay-based typing. The dataset comprised deeply sampled blood TCRbeta repertoires from subjects exposed to, actively infected with, or recovered from COVID-19. Samples came from the ongoing ImmuneRACE study (first 160 participants) plus 1,254 subjects from 6 global collaborators. The prospective study material was composed of cDNA or gDNA derived from T cells, B-cell-depleted T cells, or PBMCs. The research as a whole found: The amount of clinical and demographic metadata varied by source and participant and was provided uncurated.

One collaborating source in Seattle enrolled patients during active infection and followed them longitudinally through the course of disease. Collaborating institutions collected whole blood in K2EDTA tubes following their own protocols. For TCRbeta analysis, collaborators shipped samples as frozen whole blood, isolated PBMCs, or DNA extracted from either of those sample types. The germline V gene (reference sequence) supplies CDR1 DFQATT and CDR2 SNEGSKA. V lost 1 base and J lost 8 bases; the stretch between them is 8 bases long. From its cysteine to its phenylalanine, the CDR3 spans 11 amino acids. Only CDR3 DNA is held: 33 bases, read in frame from base 1. TCRbeta CDR3 regions were amplified from genomic DNA using the immunoSEQ Assay, a bias-controlled multiplex PCR. The paper's data handling went like this. Within the assay, amplification of reference gene primers was used to estimate how many nucleated cells each sample contained. To quantify the absolute abundance of each unique TCRbeta CDR3 rearrangement, sequence reads were collapsed and filtered. Productive Simpson clonality was computed per sample as the square root of Simpson's diversity index over productive rearrangements. TCRdb obtained this table from immuneACCESS and retained in-frame rearrangements with V and J assigned. These tables miss some clones; where compared with another copy, unresolved V genes account for less than half of the shortfall, and the remainder is unexplained. V, J and clone size are taken as reported in that table, and D and trimming were inferred from the DNA itself. The sample table contains about 320,000 clones; only one count was recorded for approximately 89% of them. 11% of the sample lies in the top ten.

The receptor was derived from a woman aged 25 to 39 with COVID-19, enrolled during active disease. This sequence uses TRBV20-1 and TRBJ1-1, with the D gene not clear enough to name. The material sequenced was peripheral blood. The CDR3 is CSARGGGEAFF. In nucleotides, the sequence is TGCAGTGCTAGAGGTGGAGGAGAAGCTTTCTTT.